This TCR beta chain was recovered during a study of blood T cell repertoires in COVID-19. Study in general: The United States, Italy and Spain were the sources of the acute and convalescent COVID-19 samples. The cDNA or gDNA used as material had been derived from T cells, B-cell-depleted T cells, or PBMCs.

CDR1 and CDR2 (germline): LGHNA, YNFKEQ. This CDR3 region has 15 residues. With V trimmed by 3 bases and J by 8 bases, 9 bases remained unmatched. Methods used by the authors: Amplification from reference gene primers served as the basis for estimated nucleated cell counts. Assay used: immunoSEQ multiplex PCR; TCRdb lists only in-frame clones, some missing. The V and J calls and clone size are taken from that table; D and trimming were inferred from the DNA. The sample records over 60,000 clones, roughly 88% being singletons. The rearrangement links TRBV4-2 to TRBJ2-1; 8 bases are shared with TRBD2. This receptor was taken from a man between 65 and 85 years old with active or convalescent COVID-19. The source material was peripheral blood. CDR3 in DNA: TGTGCCAGCAGCCATTCGGGGGGGGCCGACGATGAGCAGTTCTTC. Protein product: CASSHSGGADDEQFF.